Below are 15 T cell receptor beta chains sequenced from a single sample in a study of T cell changes during pregnancy in multiple sclerosis (dated by TCRdb to between 2018 and 2021). The library came from the immunoSEQ multiplex PCR assay. The source is immuneACCESS, and TCRdb retained only in-frame sequences with V and J called. Part of the clones is not carried over; for the studies checked, unresolved V genes explain less than half of this, and the remainder is unexplained. Here the sample has about 42,000 clones; nearly 90% occur a single time. The ten top clones hold 0.9% of the sample. Here the sequenced sample was CD4+ T cells from peripheral blood mononuclear cells, taken after pregnancy. The receptors stem from a female donor with multiple sclerosis, enrolled in a pregnancy study.

V and J are TRBV28 and TRBJ2-1; TRBD1 matches 7 bases. After removal of 5 bases from V and 2 bases from J, the junction contained 0 bases not matched to a gene. This CDR3 has 13 residues. Per germline, CDR1 MDHEN and CDR2 SYDVKM. CDR3 in amino acids: CASSTGAYNEQFF. CDR3 bases: TGTGCCAGCAGTACAGGGGCCTACAATGAGCAGTTCTTC.

The J gene is TRBJ2-1, the V gene TRBV19; tentative D call: TRBD2 (5 bases). Germline V gene data show CDR1 as LNHDA and CDR2 as SQIVND (reference sequence). The CDR3 sequence is 14 residues long. The V gene lost 10 bases and the J gene lost 9 bases, with 22 bases spanning the gap. The CDR3 region has the DNA TGTGCCACCTCACTCACCCTTGAGGGCGGTGAGCAGTTCTTC. This translates into CATSLTLEGGEQFF.

This sequence joins TRBV7-8 and TRBJ1-3; TRBD1 is a possible D gene (5 bases). The ends were cut back, 4 bases at V and 1 base at J, with 17 bases in the middle. Germline assignment: CDR1 SGHVS and CDR2 FQNEAQ. The length of the CDR3 is 17 residues. For the CDR3, the DNA is TGTGCCAGCAGCTACTTAATTACCGGGGGGTCTGGAAACACCATATATTTT. Translating gives CASSYLITGGSGNTIYF.

The V call is TRBV4-1, the J call TRBJ2-3; 12 bases map to TRBD2. CDR3 size: 17 residues. After removal of 4 bases from V and 4 bases from J, the junction contained 9 bases not matched to a gene. Germline CDR1 and CDR2: MGHRA and YSYEKL. CDR3 sequence reads: CASSRESSGGGSDTQYF. DNA for the CDR3: TGCGCCAGCAGCCGAGAGTCTAGCGGGGGGGGTTCAGATACGCAGTATTTT.

This chain links TRBV7-2 with TRBJ2-2; D perhaps matches TRBD1 (6 bases). The CDR3 totals 15 residues. The germline V and J ends were trimmed by 5 bases and 5 bases, with 15 bases remaining between them. CDR1 SGHTA and CDR2 FQGNSA come from the germline V gene. CDR3 sequence: CASSPGASWTGELFF. CDR3 nucleotides: TGTGCCAGCAGCCCAGGGGCATCGTGGACCGGGGAGCTGTTTTTT.

This clone was observed once. V gene TRBV7-8 combines with J gene TRBJ2-1; TRBD2 aligns across 13 bases. Trimming took 4 bases from V and 6 from J; bases not matched to a gene: 9. Germline CDR1 and CDR2: SGHVS and FQNEAQ. The CDR3 sequence is 17 residues long. DNA for the CDR3: TGTGCCAGCAGCTCTACCCCTTGGACTAGCGGGGGCAATGAGCAGTTCTTC. This codes for CASSSTPWTSGGNEQFF.

The chain uses TRBV19 and TRBJ1-1; D possibly corresponds to TRBD1 (6 bases). Trimming removed 4 bases at V and 0 bases at J, with 9 bases between. This CDR3 contains 14 residues. Germline assignment: CDR1 LNHDA and CDR2 SQIVND (reference sequence). CDR3: CASSRGGLNTEAFF. The CDR3 bases are TGTGCCAGTAGTAGGGGGGGCCTGAACACTGAAGCTTTCTTT.

The chain joins TRBV19 to TRBJ1-1; a possible D gene is TRBD1 (5 bases). Trimming cost V 4 bases and J 5 bases, with 11 bases left between them. Germline V lookup: CDR1 LNHDA, CDR2 SQIVND (reference sequence). The CDR3 consists of 13 residues. The DNA for the CDR3 is TGTGCCAGTAGTAACCAGGGATTAACTGAAGCTTTCTTT. Its protein product is CASSNQGLTEAFF.

This chain uses TRBV7-3 with TRBJ2-3; TRBD1 matches at 8 bases. Per germline, CDR1 SGHTA and CDR2 FQGTGA. This CDR3 comprises 14 residues. J lost 6 bases, V lost 5 bases, and 7 bases had no gene match. The CDR3 DNA is TGTGCCAGCAGCGTTACAGGGGGATATGATACGCAGTATTTT. Translating gives CASSVTGGYDTQYF.

The V call is TRBV6-1, the J call TRBJ2-7, with TRBD2 matching 8 bases. The germline V gene encodes CDR1 MNHNS and CDR2 SASEGT. CDR3 length: 16 residues. The ends lost 2 bases at V and 2 bases at J; junction bases unmatched: 8. The CDR3 here is CASSELAGGSTYEQYF. In DNA form, the CDR3 reads TGTGCCAGCAGTGAATTGGCGGGGGGCTCAACCTACGAGCAGTACTTC.

The chain links TRBV27 to TRBJ2-7; no clear D gene. In germline, CDR1 is MNHEY, CDR2 SMNVEV (reference sequence). Trimming left V 2 bases short and J 1 base short, with 6 bases between. This CDR3 comprises 13 residues. CDR3 DNA sequence: TGTGCCAGCAGTTTAGCCAGGTCCTACGAGCAGTACTTC. The encoded protein is CASSLARSYEQYF.

J is TRBJ2-3 and V is TRBV12-5, with TRBD2 matching over 8 bases. Trimming took 7 bases from V and 4 from J; bases not matched to a gene: 4. Germline CDR1 and CDR2: LGHNT and FRNRAP. The CDR3 loop spans 13 amino acids. CDR3 nucleotides: TGTGCTAGTGCCCGGGGGGGCTCAGATACGCAGTATTTT. Amino acid sequence: CASARGGSDTQYF.

The chain combines TRBV6-1 with TRBJ1-1, with D unresolved. The V and J ends lost 8 bases and 6 bases respectively, with 16 bases between them. CDR3 length: 13 amino acids. Germline V CDR1 and CDR2: MNHNS, SASEGT. CDR3 in DNA: TGTGCCAGCGGTTTCACAGTGCTTTCTGAAGCTTTCTTT. Residues: CASGFTVLSEAFF.

The chain couples TRBV5-1 to TRBJ1-4, with D tentatively TRBD1 (5 bases). Per the germline V gene, CDR1 is SGHRS and CDR2 is YFSETQ. Trimming left V 4 bases short and J 8 bases short, with 15 bases between. The CDR3 contains 14 residues. The CDR3 loop is CASSVQGAGEKLFF. For the CDR3, the DNA is TGCGCCAGCAGCGTCCAAGGGGCTGGGGAAAAACTGTTTTTT.

J is TRBJ2-7 and V is TRBV28; D possibly corresponds to TRBD1 (5 bases). The CDR3 is 13 amino acids. The germline V gene has CDR1 MDHEN and CDR2 SYDVKM. V lost 5 bases, J lost 3 bases, and 11 bases lay in between. CDR3 amino acids: CASSEGHIYEQYF. As DNA, the CDR3 is TGTGCCAGCAGTGAAGGACATATCTACGAGCAGTACTTC.